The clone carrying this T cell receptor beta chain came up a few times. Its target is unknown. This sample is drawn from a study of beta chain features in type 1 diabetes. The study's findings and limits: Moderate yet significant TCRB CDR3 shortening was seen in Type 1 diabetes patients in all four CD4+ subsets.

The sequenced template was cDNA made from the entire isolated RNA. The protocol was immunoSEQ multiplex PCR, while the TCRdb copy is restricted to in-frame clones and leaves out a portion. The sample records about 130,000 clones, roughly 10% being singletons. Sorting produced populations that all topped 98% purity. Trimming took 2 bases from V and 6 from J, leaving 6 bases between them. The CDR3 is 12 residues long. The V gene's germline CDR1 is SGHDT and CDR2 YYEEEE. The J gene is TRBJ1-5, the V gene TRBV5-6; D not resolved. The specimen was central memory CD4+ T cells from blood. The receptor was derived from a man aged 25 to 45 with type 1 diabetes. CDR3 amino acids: CASSFPGQPQHF. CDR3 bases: TGTGCCAGCAGCTTCCCGGGTCAGCCCCAGCATTTT.